The 29 T cell receptor beta chains in this list originate from one sample, sequenced in a study of identical twins (dated by TCRdb to 2016 to 2018). Receptor libraries were prepared by 5' RACE. The sequencer was an Illumina HiSeq 2000. The raw public reads went through TCRdb reprocessing: fastp at Q25, MiXCR clone calling, in-frame beta chains kept. Rows with one shared CDR3 protein collapse into an entry with the most common genes and DNA. This sample comprises some 590,000 distinct CDR3 sequences, 9.6% of them detected only once. The ten largest clonotypes hold approximately 3% of the sample. This sample also appeared in a second study, on yellow fever vaccine responses in identical twins.

The specimen sequenced was PBMCs. The origin of the receptors is a woman aged 18-30 years in good health.

V usage is TRBV6-1 and J usage is TRBJ1-4, with D tentatively TRBD1 (6 bases). The CDR3 has 14 amino acids. Germline CDR1 is MNHNS and CDR2 is SASEGT. Trimming shortened V by 6 bases and J by 7 bases, and 15 bases separated the two germline ends. The CDR3 bases are TGTGCCAGCAGAGATCGGGGGGCTTTTGAAAAACTGTTTTTT. It encodes CASRDRGAFEKLFF.

This clonotype was observed many times. The chain joins TRBV4-2 to TRBJ2-3; the match to TRBD2 covers 8 bases. The junction had 8 bases not matched to a gene; V was cut back by 0 bases and J by 0 bases. This CDR3 contains 18 residues. The germline V gene encodes CDR1 LGHNA and CDR2 YNFKEQ. The CDR3 region has the DNA TGTGCCAGCAGCCAAGATCATTTGGCGGGGGGAAGCACAGATACGCAGTATTTT. This sequence encodes CASSQDHLAGGSTDTQYF.

The chain recombines TRBV5-1 with TRBJ2-7; the D is unclear. Germline-derived CDR1 and CDR2 are SGHRS and YFSETQ. The CDR3 covers 14 residues. V gave up 0 bases and J gave up 3 bases, with 10 bases separating them. CDR3 coding DNA: TGCGCCAGCAGCTTGGTGGCCCTTGGCTACGAGCAGTACTTC. Amino acid sequence: CASSLVALGYEQYF.

J is TRBJ2-2 and V is TRBV10-3; 9 bases match TRBD1. The length of the CDR3 is 16 residues. The germline gives CDR1 ENHRY, CDR2 SYGVKD. V trimming: 0 bases; J trimming: 8 bases; junction bases outside the gene matches: 7. The CDR3 is CAISESGTGLSGELFF. CDR3 nucleotides: TGTGCCATCAGTGAGTCCGGGACAGGGCTTTCAGGGGAGCTGTTTTTT.

The chain couples TRBV7-2 to TRBJ2-7; TRBD1 matches at 8 bases. Germline V CDR1 and CDR2: SGHTA, FQGNSA. The CDR3 contains 16 residues. V was clipped by 1 base and J by 4 bases; unmatched bases: 9. The CDR3 protein is CASSLVIGQGSYEQYF. The CDR3, as DNA: TGTGCCAGCAGCTTAGTCATCGGACAGGGATCGTACGAGCAGTACTTC.

This clonotype was counted ten times or more. The chain employs TRBV12-3 or TRBV12-4 and TRBJ2-6; D not certain. Trimming pared 5 bases from V and 0 bases from J, leaving 8 bases between. CDR3 length: 15 residues. Written as DNA, the CDR3 is TGTGCCAGCAGTCCCGACACCTCTGGGGCCAACGTCCTGACTTTC. It codes for CASSPDTSGANVLTF.

This clonotype was seen ten or more times. The V and J genes are TRBV7-2 and TRBJ2-7; 12 positions agree with TRBD2. The germline V gene has CDR1 SGHTA and CDR2 FQGNSA. After removal of 5 bases from V and 12 bases from J, the junction contained 11 bases not matched to a gene. The CDR3 covers 14 residues. As DNA, the CDR3 is TGTGCCAGCAGCGCCTGGACTAGCGGGAACATTCTGTACTTC. Translating it yields CASSAWTSGNILYF.

The rearrangement joins TRBV2 to TRBJ2-7; 11 bases line up with TRBD1. Trimming took 5 bases from V and 5 from J; bases not matched to a gene: 5. The CDR3 contains 14 residues. The V gene's germline CDR1 is SNHLY and CDR2 FYNNEI. CDR3 amino acids: CASSPGTGGDEQYF. The CDR3 region has the DNA TGTGCCAGCAGTCCCGGGACAGGGGGAGACGAGCAGTACTTC.

Here the CDR3 DNA reads TGTGCCAGCAGCTTAGATAGGGCAACAACTAATGAAAAACTGTTTTTT. This codes for CASSLDRATTNEKLFF. The genes are TRBV11-2 and TRBJ1-4, with no clear D. CDR1 is SGHAT and CDR2 is FQNNGV in the germline V gene. The V end was cut by 0 bases, the J end by 0 bases, with 8 bases between. CDR3 length equals 16 residues.

This clonotype was seen many times. The gene calls are TRBV7-2 and TRBJ2-7; 13 bases map to TRBD2. CDR1 and CDR2 (germline): SGHTA, FQGNSA. This CDR3 has 16 amino acids. V shed 5 bases, J shed 4 bases, and the junction held 8 bases outside the gene matches. CDR3 sequence reads: CASSRETSGGAYEQYF. DNA of the CDR3: TGTGCCAGCAGCCGAGAAACTAGCGGGGGGGCGTACGAGCAGTACTTC.

In this sample, this clonotype turned up many times. The chain couples TRBV3-1 to TRBJ2-1; D uncertain. This CDR3 is 15 amino acids long. Per germline, CDR1 LGHDT and CDR2 YNNKEL (reference sequence). Trimming removed 1 base from V and 7 bases from J, with 14 bases in between. The CDR3 DNA reads TGTGCCAGCAGCCAAGCCGGGCCAGGCGATAATGAGCAGTTCTTC. Translating it yields CASSQAGPGDNEQFF.

At least ten counts were recorded for this clonotype. The rearrangement links TRBV29-1 to TRBJ2-5, with D perhaps assigned TRBD1 or TRBD2 (5 bases each). Germline CDR1 and CDR2: SQVTM and ANQGSEA. The length of the CDR3 is 12 residues. V lost 6 bases and J 1 base, leaving 9 bases between the germline ends. This CDR3 reads CSVPGAQETQYF. Here the CDR3 DNA reads TGCAGCGTCCCCGGGGCCCAAGAGACCCAGTACTTC.

The gene calls are TRBV20-1 and TRBJ2-3; D might be TRBD2 (6 bases). The germline V gene has CDR1 DFQATT and CDR2 SNEGSKA (reference sequence). The V end lost 3 bases, the J end lost 2 bases, and 9 bases lay between the germline ends. The CDR3 loop spans 13 amino acids. In nucleotides, the CDR3 is TGCAGTGCTAGCGGGAGTATCACAGATACGCAGTATTTT. This codes for CSASGSITDTQYF.

The chain combines TRBV7-9 with TRBJ2-7; no clear D gene. Germline CDR1 and CDR2: SEHNR and FQNEAQ (reference sequence). The length of the CDR3 is 14 residues. V lost 7 bases to trimming and J lost 6 bases, with 19 bases between them. The DNA of the CDR3 is TGTGCCAGCAACTCCGTCTCCCTTGGACGCGAGCAGTACTTC. Amino acid sequence: CASNSVSLGREQYF. Together with reference TRBV7-9 and TRBJ2-7, the CDR3 gives the full variable domain: DTGVSQNPRHKITKRGQNVTFRCDPISEHNRLYWYRQTLGQGPEFLTYFQNEAQLEKSRLLSDRFSAERPKGSFSTLEIQRTEQGDSAMYLCASNSVSLGREQYFGPGTRLTVT.

This clonotype was counted many times. The chain links TRBV20-1 to TRBJ2-3, with D possibly being TRBD2 (5 bases). V was trimmed by 2 bases and J by 6 bases, leaving 15 bases between them. The CDR3 length is 14 residues. Germline CDR1 is DFQATT and CDR2 is SNEGSKA (reference sequence). CDR3 in DNA: TGCAGTGCTAGAATAAGACTACCAACCGATACGCAGTATTTT. Residues: CSARIRLPTDTQYF.

The chain uses TRBV4-1 and TRBJ2-5; the D is unclear. The V and J ends lost 0 bases and 0 bases respectively, with 8 bases between them. Germline-derived CDR1 and CDR2 are MGHRA and YSYEKL. CDR3 length: 15 residues. Written as DNA, the CDR3 is TGCGCCAGCAGCCAAGACCAGATGTACCAAGAGACCCAGTACTTC. This gives the protein CASSQDQMYQETQYF.

The J gene is TRBJ2-1, the V gene TRBV29-1, with 13 bases aligning to TRBD2. The CDR3 has 16 amino acids. With V trimmed by 3 bases and J by 3 bases, 5 bases remained unmatched. The germline gives CDR1 SQVTM, CDR2 ANQGSEA. The CDR3 nucleotides read TGCAGCGTTGAGACTTGGACTAGCGGGAGCTACAATGAGCAGTTCTTC. It specifies CSVETWTSGSYNEQFF.

This clonotype was observed at least ten times. The gene calls are TRBV7-9 and TRBJ2-5; 12 bases are a match to TRBD2. CDR1 and CDR2 from the germline V gene are SEHNR and FQNEAQ (reference sequence). This CDR3 spans 15 amino acids. The trim removed 6 bases at V and 4 bases at J, leaving 6 bases unmatched. CDR3 in amino acids: CASSRLAGVSETQYF. CDR3 bases: TGTGCCAGCAGTAGACTAGCGGGAGTATCAGAGACCCAGTACTTC.

The genes are TRBV4-2 and TRBJ2-4; a weak D match, TRBD1 (6 bases). The CDR3 is 18 amino acids. Trimming stripped 5 bases from V and 0 bases from J, with 20 bases between. Looked up from germline, CDR1 is LGHNA and CDR2 is YNFKEQ. This chain's CDR3 is CASSASFRGTLAKNIQYF. The CDR3 DNA follows: TGTGCCAGCAGCGCCAGCTTCCGAGGGACATTAGCCAAAAACATTCAGTACTTC.

This clonotype was seen repeatedly, ten times or more. V is TRBV6-2 or TRBV6-3 and J is TRBJ1-5; D perhaps matches TRBD1 (6 bases). This CDR3 spans 15 amino acids. CDR1 MNHEY and CDR2 SVGEGT come from the germline V gene. V was pared by 3 bases and J by 1 base, with 10 bases between. CDR3 protein: CASSYRGASNQPQHF. The CDR3 DNA reads TGTGCCAGCAGTTATCGGGGGGCCAGCAATCAGCCCCAGCATTTT.

This clonotype was seen more than once but under ten times. The chain couples TRBV2 to TRBJ1-2, with 10 bases matching TRBD1. V shed 5 bases, J shed 4 bases, and the junction held 4 bases outside the gene matches. The CDR3 sequence is 14 residues long. Germline V gene lookup returns CDR1 SNHLY and CDR2 FYNNEI. The CDR3 nucleotides read TGTGCCAGCAGTAGGGACAGGGGTCCCTATGGCTACACCTTC. Translation: CASSRDRGPYGYTF.

The rearrangement joins TRBV7-9 to TRBJ2-7; D uncertain. V was cut by 7 bases and J by 2 bases, with 12 bases left in between. Germline V gene sequence: CDR1 SEHNR, CDR2 FQNEAQ (reference sequence). The CDR3 has 13 amino acids. DNA of the CDR3: TGTGCCAGCACCCAGCACGGGCCCTACGAGCAGTACTTC. Amino acids: CASTQHGPYEQYF.

This clonotype appeared many times. The chain uses TRBV12-3 or TRBV12-4 and TRBJ2-3, with TRBD1 as a possible D gene (6 bases). The CDR3 extends over 15 amino acids. V lost 5 bases and J lost 4, with 16 bases in between. The CDR3 sequence: CASSRQDSNADTQYF. In DNA, the CDR3 is TGTGCCAGCAGTCGACAGGACTCGAACGCAGATACGCAGTATTTT.

This clonotype has ten or more counts. The chain uses TRBV27 and TRBJ1-2, with D possibly matching TRBD1 (6 bases). The CDR3 length is 14 residues. Trimming took off 5 bases at V and 2 bases at J, with 12 bases between the two ends. Germline values: CDR1 MNHEY, CDR2 SMNVEV (reference sequence). CDR3 DNA sequence: TGTGCCAGCAGTCCCAGGACAGAAAACTATGGCTACACCTTC. Translation gives CASSPRTENYGYTF.

This clonotype was counted at least ten times. V usage is TRBV5-1 and J usage is TRBJ2-7; the D gene is possibly TRBD2 (5 bases). The CDR3 loop spans 15 amino acids. The germline gives CDR1 SGHRS, CDR2 YFSETQ. Trimming cost V 4 bases and J 4 bases, with 18 bases left between them. CDR3 residues: CASSISTYPGYEQYF. CDR3 nucleotide sequence: TGCGCCAGCAGCATCTCGACCTACCCGGGGTACGAGCAGTACTTC.

This clonotype was recorded many times. This chain connects TRBV5-6 to TRBJ1-1; D is uncertain. The germline V gene has CDR1 SGHDT and CDR2 YYEEEE. The CDR3 loop spans 12 amino acids. Between the trimmed V and J ends, which lost 2 bases and 8 bases, there was a span of 10 bases. The CDR3 loop reads CASSLGLTEAFF. The CDR3 DNA is TGTGCCAGCAGCTTAGGGTTGACCGAAGCTTTCTTT.

In this sample, this clonotype turned up many times. This rearrangement joins TRBV28 to TRBJ2-5; the D is unclear. V lost 6 bases and J lost 5, with 4 bases in between. CDR1 and CDR2 from the germline V gene are MDHEN and SYDVKM. This CDR3 is 10 amino acids long. The CDR3 region is CASSAETQYF. CDR3 nucleotides: TGTGCCAGCAGCGCCGAGACCCAGTACTTC.

The V call is TRBV28, the J call TRBJ2-7; tentative D call: TRBD1 (7 bases). V lost 3 bases, J lost 6 bases, and 15 bases lay in between. The germline V gene has CDR1 MDHEN and CDR2 SYDVKM. The CDR3 consists of 14 residues. The CDR3 sequence: CASSLEGAFREQYF. The CDR3 nucleotides read TGTGCCAGCAGTTTGGAGGGGGCCTTCCGCGAGCAGTACTTC.

This clonotype was observed many times. The rearrangement uses TRBV3-1 and TRBJ2-1; D uncertain. V gave up 0 bases and J gave up 2 bases, with 5 bases separating them. The germline CDR1 and CDR2 sequences are LGHDT and YNNKEL (reference sequence). The CDR3 contains 14 residues. Here the CDR3 reads CASSQDPPYNEQFF. In DNA, the CDR3 is TGTGCCAGCAGCCAAGACCCCCCCTACAATGAGCAGTTCTTC.